One and the same sample provided the 13 T cell receptor beta chains below, sequenced in a study of T cell repertoires in cytomegalovirus infection. Each CDR3 protein is one row after TCRdb ran MiXCR on the reads. The sample carries 510,000 or so distinct CDR3 sequences, approximately 25% recorded once. Specimen: PBMCs. The source is a human donor in good health (CMV status not recorded). Some clones in this sample may be carry-over from other donors' samples.

The V and J genes are TRBV14 and TRBJ2-7; 10 bases are shared with TRBD2. Germline V gene sequence: CDR1 SGHDN, CDR2 FVKESK. The CDR3 loop spans 15 amino acids. The V and J ends lost 3 bases and 3 bases, in that order; junction bases with no gene match: 5. The CDR3 coding sequence is TGTGCCAGCAGCCATAGCGGGAGGAGGCGCTACGAGCAGTACTTC. Translating it yields CASSHSGRRRYEQYF. Variable domain in full (rest from reference TRBV14 and TRBJ2-7): EAGVTQFPSHSVIEKGQTVTLRCDPISGHDNLYWYRRVMGKEIKFLLHFVKESKQDESGMPNNRFLAERTGGTYSTLKVQPAELEDSGVYFCASSHSGRRRYEQYFGPGTRLTVT.

Many counts were recorded for this clonotype. The J gene is TRBJ2-7, the V gene TRBV6-6, with TRBD2 as a possible D gene (5 bases). The CDR3 totals 12 residues. The germline V gene encodes CDR1 MNHNY and CDR2 SVGAGI (reference sequence). V was pared by 7 bases and J by 3 bases, with 10 bases between. The CDR3 DNA follows: TGTGCCAGCAACACTGGACTCTACGAGCAGTACTTC. Protein product: CASNTGLYEQYF.

This clonotype was seen at least ten times. The V and J genes are TRBV7-2 and TRBJ1-6, with a weak D call TRBD1 (5 bases). The CDR3 totals 19 residues. CDR1 is SGHTA, CDR2 FQGNSA, per germline. V was pared by 1 base and J by 0 bases, with 16 bases between. The CDR3 DNA is TGTGCCAGCAGCTTAGGATGGACATTCAGGAGCTCCTATAATTCACCCCTCCACTTT. This gives the protein CASSLGWTFRSSYNSPLHF.

This clonotype came up many times. As DNA, the CDR3 is TGTGCCAGCAGCTTACGGACCGACGGAGGGACCCAGTACTTC. Its protein product is CASSLRTDGGTQYF. This rearrangement joins TRBV11-2 to TRBJ2-5, with D possibly matching TRBD2 (5 bases). The germline gives CDR1 SGHAT, CDR2 FQNNGV. CDR3 length equals 14 residues. Between the trimmed V and J ends, which lost 2 bases and 7 bases, there was a span of 14 bases. The complete variable domain, with remaining parts taken from reference TRBV11-2 and TRBJ2-5, reads EAGVAQSPRYKIIEKRQSVAFWCNPISGHATLYWYQQILGQGPKLLIQFQNNGVVDDSQLPKDRFSAERLKGVDSTLKIQPAKLEDSAVYLCASSLRTDGGTQYFGPGTRLLVL.

The chain couples TRBV28 to TRBJ1-2, with D unresolved. Germline V gene data show CDR1 as MDHEN and CDR2 as SYDVKM. The CDR3 totals 12 residues. Trimming shortened V by 1 base and J by 5 bases, and 5 bases separated the two germline ends. DNA for the CDR3: TGTGCCAGCAGTTTATCGGAGTATGGCTACACCTTC. Amino acids: CASSLSEYGYTF.

The gene calls are TRBV18 and TRBJ2-5; tentative D call: TRBD1 (5 bases). CDR3 size: 13 residues. Germline loops: CDR1 KGHSH, CDR2 LQKENI. V shed 6 bases and J shed 2 bases, with 10 bases lying between them. The CDR3 DNA reads as TGTGCCAGCTCCGCGGACATTCAAGAGACCCAGTACTTC. The encoded protein is CASSADIQETQYF.

In this sample, this clonotype turned up once. The rearrangement links TRBV7-7 to TRBJ2-2; tentatively, D is TRBD2 (5 bases). The CDR3 spans 13 residues. The germline V gene encodes CDR1 SSHAT and CDR2 FNYEAQ (reference sequence). In DNA, the CDR3 is TGTGCTAGCGTATCAGGTTCCACCGGGGAGCTGTTTTTT. Translated: CASVSGSTGELFF.

This clonotype appeared a single time. This could be a read error, since a much larger clone is one nucleotide away. This rearrangement joins TRBV20-1 to TRBJ2-5, with D unresolved. Trimming removed 2 bases from V and 1 base from J, with 2 bases in between. CDR1 and CDR2 (germline): DFQATT, SNEGSKA (reference sequence). The CDR3 sequence is 11 residues long. In DNA, the CDR3 is TGCAGTGCTAGACCCCAAGAGACCCAGTACTTC. Amino acids: CSARPQETQYF.

CDR3 in DNA: TGTGCCAGCAGCCAAGGCCTAAGGCAGGGGGAAGATACGCAGTATTTT. This encodes CASSQGLRQGEDTQYF. V is TRBV14 and J is TRBJ2-3, with 7 bases lining up with TRBD1. This CDR3 region has 16 residues. The V and J ends lost 1 base and 5 bases, in that order; junction bases with no gene match: 9. Germline CDR1 SGHDN, CDR2 FVKESK.

J is TRBJ2-2 and V is TRBV5-4; 7 nucleotides line up with TRBD1. CDR3 size: 15 residues. Germline V CDR1 and CDR2: SGHNT, YYREEE (reference sequence). Unmatched junction bases numbered 3, after V lost 0 bases and J lost 4 bases. The CDR3 loop reads CASSLDDRATGELFF. CDR3 sequence (DNA): TGTGCCAGCAGCTTGGATGACAGGGCCACCGGGGAGCTGTTTTTT. The variable domain in full, completed from reference TRBV5-4 and TRBJ2-2, reads ETGVTQSPTHLIKTRGQQVTLRCSSQSGHNTVSWYQQALGQGPQFIFQYYREEENGRGNFPPRFSGLQFPNYSSELNVNALELDDSALYLCASSLDDRATGELFFGEGSRLTVL.

This clonotype turned up a few times. This chain joins TRBV12-3 or TRBV12-4 and TRBJ2-3; 9 bases are a match to TRBD1. There are 17 residues in the CDR3. V shed 3 bases and J 2 bases; nucleotides not matched to a gene: 9. The CDR3 nucleotides read TGTGCCAGCAGTTTCCTGCCGGGACAGGGATTCACAGATACGCAGTATTTT. Residues: CASSFLPGQGFTDTQYF.

This chain joins TRBV7-2 and TRBJ1-2; tentatively, D is TRBD1 (6 bases). The CDR3 runs 15 residues. Trimming took 5 bases from V and 3 from J, leaving 16 bases between them. Germline V gene data show CDR1 as SGHTA and CDR2 as FQGNSA. CDR3: CASSTYRVRDYGYTF. The DNA of the CDR3 is TGTGCCAGCAGCACCTACAGGGTGCGGGACTATGGCTACACCTTC.

This clonotype was counted only a few times. The rearrangement links TRBV20-1 to TRBJ2-1, with TRBD2 as a possible D gene (5 bases). Per germline, CDR1 DFQATT and CDR2 SNEGSKA (reference sequence). V was trimmed by 1 base and J by 7 bases, leaving 20 bases between them. This CDR3 contains 16 residues. The CDR3 DNA reads as TGCAGTGCTAGAGGCCTCTTGGCGGGTGTACAGAATGAGCAGTTCTTC. It translates to CSARGLLAGVQNEQFF.